This T cell receptor beta chain was observed in a study of CD8+ T cells in alopecia areata. Findings of the study overall: Amid tofacitinib therapy, many expanded lesional clones stayed present in scalp and blood. Researchers report lesional scalp, most notably alopecia totalis/universalis, outstripped normal scalp in clonality.

This CDR3 contains 13 residues. CDR1 and CDR2 from the germline V gene are SQVTM and ANQGSEA. V gave up 5 bases and J gave up 3 bases, with 10 bases separating them. As to treatment: oral pan-JAK inhibitor, 5-10 mg twice daily. The sequencing template was cDNA reverse transcribed from extracted RNA. The data were produced by immunoSEQ multiplex PCR, yet TCRdb's version contains in-frame clones alone and is incomplete. The profile shows 250,000 to 350,000 clones, approximately 60% of them singletons. About this clone itself: Antigen unknown.

This TCR derives from a human donor with alopecia areata. Sequencing used CD4+ T cells sorted from blood, obtained at week 52, from a patient treated with tofacitinib. The chain carries TRBV29-1 and TRBJ1-4; D is unresolved. CDR3 sequence (DNA): TGCAGCGTTCCAGGAGAGTCTAATGAAAAACTGTTTTTT. It yields the protein CSVPGESNEKLFF.